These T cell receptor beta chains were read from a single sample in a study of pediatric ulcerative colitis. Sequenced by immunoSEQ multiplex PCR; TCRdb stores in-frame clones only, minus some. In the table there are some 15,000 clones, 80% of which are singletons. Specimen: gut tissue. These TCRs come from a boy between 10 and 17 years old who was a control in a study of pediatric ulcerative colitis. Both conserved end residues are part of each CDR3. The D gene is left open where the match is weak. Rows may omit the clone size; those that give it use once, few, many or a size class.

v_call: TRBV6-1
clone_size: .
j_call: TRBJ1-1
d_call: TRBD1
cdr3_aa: CASRSAGGRDTEAFF
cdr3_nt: TGTGCCAGCAGATCCGCAGGGGGCCGGGACACTGAAGCTTTCTTT

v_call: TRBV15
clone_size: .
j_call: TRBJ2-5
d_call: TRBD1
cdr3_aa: CATSHDRGQETQYF
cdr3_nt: TGTGCCACCAGCCACGACAGGGGGCAAGAGACCCAGTACTTC

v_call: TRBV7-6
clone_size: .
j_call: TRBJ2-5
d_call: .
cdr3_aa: CASRQQGKETQYF
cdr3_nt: TGTGCCAGCAGACAACAGGGAAAAGAGACCCAGTACTTC

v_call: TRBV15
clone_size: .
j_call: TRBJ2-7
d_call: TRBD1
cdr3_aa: CATSRDLLGQGAYEQYF
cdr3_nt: TGTGCCACCAGCAGAGATTTATTGGGACAGGGGGCCTACGAGCAGTACTTC

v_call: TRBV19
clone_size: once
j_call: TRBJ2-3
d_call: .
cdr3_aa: CASRYPGTDTQYF
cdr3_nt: TGTGCCAGTAGATACCCTGGCACAGATACGCAGTATTTT

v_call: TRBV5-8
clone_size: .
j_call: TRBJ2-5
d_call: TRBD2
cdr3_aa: CASSYLAGDGETQYF
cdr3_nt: TGTGCCAGCAGCTATCTAGCGGGAGATGGAGAGACCCAGTACTTC

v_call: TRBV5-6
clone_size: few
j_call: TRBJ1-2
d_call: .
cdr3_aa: CASSSRDNYGYTF
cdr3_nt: TGTGCCAGCAGCTCCAGGGACAACTATGGCTACACCTTC

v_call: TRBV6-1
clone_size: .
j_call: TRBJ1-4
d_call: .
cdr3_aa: CASSDVQEKLFF
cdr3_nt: TGTGCCAGCAGTGACGTACAGGAAAAACTGTTTTTT

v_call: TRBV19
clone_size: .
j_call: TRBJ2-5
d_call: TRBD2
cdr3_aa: CASSGTSGVQETQYF
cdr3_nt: TGTGCCAGTAGTGGGACTAGCGGAGTCCAAGAGACCCAGTACTTC

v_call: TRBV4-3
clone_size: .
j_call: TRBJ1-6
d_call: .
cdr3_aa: CASSRTLGMTPLHF
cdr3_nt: TGCGCCAGCAGCCGGACTCTTGGAATGACACCCCTCCACTTT

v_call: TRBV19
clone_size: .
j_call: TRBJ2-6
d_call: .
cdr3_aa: CASSISAYLWANVLTF
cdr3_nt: TGTGCCAGTAGTATTTCTGCGTACCTCTGGGCCAACGTCCTGACTTTC

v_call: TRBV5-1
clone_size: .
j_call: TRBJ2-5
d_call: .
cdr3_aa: CASSSLQETQYF
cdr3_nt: TGCGCCAGCAGCTCCCTGCAAGAGACCCAGTACTTC

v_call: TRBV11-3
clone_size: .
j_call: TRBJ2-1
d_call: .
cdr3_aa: CASSLNSDNEQFF
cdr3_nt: TGTGCCAGCAGCCTAAACAGCGACAATGAGCAGTTCTTC

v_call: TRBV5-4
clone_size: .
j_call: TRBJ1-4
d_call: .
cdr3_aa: CASSSGENEKLFF
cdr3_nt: TGTGCCAGCAGCTCCGGGGAGAATGAAAAACTGTTTTTT

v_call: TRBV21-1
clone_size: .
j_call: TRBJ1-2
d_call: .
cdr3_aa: CASRKKRGPRASIYGYTF
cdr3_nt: TGTGCCAGCAGGAAGAAAAGGGGGCCCCGGGCTTCGATCTATGGCTACACCTTC

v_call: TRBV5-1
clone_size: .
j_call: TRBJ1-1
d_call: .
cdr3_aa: CASSLKVAGTEAFF
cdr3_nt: TGCGCCAGCAGCTTGAAGGTTGCAGGCACTGAAGCTTTCTTT

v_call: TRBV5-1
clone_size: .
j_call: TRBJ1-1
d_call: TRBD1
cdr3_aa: CASSDGQGSAAFF
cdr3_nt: TGCGCCAGCAGCGACGGACAGGGCTCGGCAGCTTTCTTT

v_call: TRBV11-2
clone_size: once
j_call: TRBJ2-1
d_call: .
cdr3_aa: CASSPTGRSYNEQFF
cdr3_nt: TGTGCCAGCAGCCCAACAGGGCGCTCCTACAATGAGCAGTTCTTC

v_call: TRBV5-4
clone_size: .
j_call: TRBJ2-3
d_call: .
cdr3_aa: CASSYSSTDTQYF
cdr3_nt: TGTGCCAGCAGCTACTCTAGCACAGATACGCAGTATTTT

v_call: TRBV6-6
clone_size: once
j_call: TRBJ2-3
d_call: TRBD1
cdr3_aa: CASSYSGTGFRDTQYF
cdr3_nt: TGTGCCAGCAGTTACTCCGGGACAGGGTTTAGGGATACGCAGTATTTT

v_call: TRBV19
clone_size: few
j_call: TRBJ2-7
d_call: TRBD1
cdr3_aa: CASSAPGAKTGGNYEQYF
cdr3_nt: TGTGCCAGTAGTGCCCCGGGGGCTAAGACAGGGGGCAACTACGAGCAGTACTTC

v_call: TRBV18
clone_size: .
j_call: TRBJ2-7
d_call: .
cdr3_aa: CASSTSGGGAYEQYF
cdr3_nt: TGTGCCAGCTCAACCTCGGGGGGCGGTGCCTACGAGCAGTACTTC

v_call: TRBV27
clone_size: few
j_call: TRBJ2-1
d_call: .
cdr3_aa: CASSWRFGEQFF
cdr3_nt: TGTGCCAGCAGTTGGAGGTTCGGTGAGCAGTTCTTC

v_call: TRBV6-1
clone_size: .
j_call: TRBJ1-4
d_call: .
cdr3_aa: CASSEIGGFGDEKLFF
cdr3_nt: TGTGCCAGCAGTGAAATCGGGGGATTTGGCGATGAAAAACTGTTTTTT

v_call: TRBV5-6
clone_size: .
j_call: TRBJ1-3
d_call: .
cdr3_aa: CASSFMPGAYSGNTIYF
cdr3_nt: TGTGCCAGCAGCTTTATGCCAGGGGCCTACTCTGGAAACACCATATATTTT

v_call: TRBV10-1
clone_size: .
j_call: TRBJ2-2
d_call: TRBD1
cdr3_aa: CASSEQGYTGELFF
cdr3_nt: TGCGCCAGCAGTGAACAGGGGTACACCGGGGAGCTGTTTTTT

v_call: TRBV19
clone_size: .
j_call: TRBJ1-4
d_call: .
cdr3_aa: CATSPLDSVNEKLFF
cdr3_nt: TGTGCCACCAGCCCACTTGACTCTGTTAATGAAAAACTGTTTTTT

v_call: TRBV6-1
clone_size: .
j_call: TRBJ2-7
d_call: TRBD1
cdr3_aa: CASSQHRGVSYEQYF
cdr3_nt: TGTGCCAGCAGCCAACACAGGGGGGTCTCCTACGAGCAGTACTTC

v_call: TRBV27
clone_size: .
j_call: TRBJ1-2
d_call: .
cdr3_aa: CASSFTGRGYTF
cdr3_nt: TGTGCCAGCAGTTTCACAGGCCGAGGCTACACCTTC

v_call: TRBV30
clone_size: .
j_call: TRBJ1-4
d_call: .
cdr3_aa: CAWSNPGHGNEKLFF
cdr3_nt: TGTGCCTGGAGTAATCCTGGGCACGGAAATGAAAAACTGTTTTTT

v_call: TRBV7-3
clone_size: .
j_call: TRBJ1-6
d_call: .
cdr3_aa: CASSLTVGFNSPLHF
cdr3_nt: TGTGCCAGCAGCTTAACAGTGGGTTTCAATTCACCCCTCCACTTT

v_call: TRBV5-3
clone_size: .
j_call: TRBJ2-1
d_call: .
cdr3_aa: CASQQGFRNEQFF
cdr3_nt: TGTGCCAGCCAACAGGGATTCCGCAATGAGCAGTTCTTC

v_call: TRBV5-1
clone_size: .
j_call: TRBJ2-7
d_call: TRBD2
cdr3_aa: CASSLTSGSSYEQYF
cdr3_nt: TGCGCCAGCAGCCTGACTAGCGGGAGCTCCTACGAGCAGTACTTC

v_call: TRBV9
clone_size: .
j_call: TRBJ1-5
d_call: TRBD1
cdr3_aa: CASSPPKGAGNQPQHF
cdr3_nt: TGTGCCAGCAGCCCTCCTAAGGGGGCGGGGAATCAGCCCCAGCATTTT

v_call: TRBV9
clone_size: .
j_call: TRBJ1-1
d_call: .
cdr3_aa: CASSPSDRMNTEAFF
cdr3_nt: TGTGCCAGCAGCCCCTCCGACAGGATGAACACTGAAGCTTTCTTT

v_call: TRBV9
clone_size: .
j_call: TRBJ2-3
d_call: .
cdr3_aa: CASSAALGQYTDTQYF
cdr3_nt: TGTGCCAGCAGCGCCGCCTTGGGTCAATACACAGATACGCAGTATTTT

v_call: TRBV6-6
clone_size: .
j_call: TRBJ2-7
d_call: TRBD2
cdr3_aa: CASRGGLAASYEQYF
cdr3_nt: TGTGCCAGCAGAGGGGGACTAGCGGCGTCCTACGAGCAGTACTTC

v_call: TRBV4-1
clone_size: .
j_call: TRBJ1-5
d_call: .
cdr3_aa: CASSQDRSPSGQPQHF
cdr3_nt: TGCGCCAGCAGCCAAGATCGAAGCCCATCCGGACAGCCCCAGCATTTT

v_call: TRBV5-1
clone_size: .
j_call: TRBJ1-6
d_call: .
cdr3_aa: CASSLKPAWADNSPLHF
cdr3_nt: TGCGCCAGCAGCTTAAAGCCCGCGTGGGCCGATAATTCACCCCTCCACTTT

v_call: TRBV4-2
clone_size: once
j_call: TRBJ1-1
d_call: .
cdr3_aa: CASSLDTMNTEAFF
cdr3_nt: TGTGCCAGCAGCTTAGACACGATGAACACTGAAGCTTTCTTT

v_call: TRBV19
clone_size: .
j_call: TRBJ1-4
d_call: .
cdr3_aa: CASSIDPRPTTNEKLFF
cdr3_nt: TGTGCCAGTAGTATAGACCCCAGGCCAACAACTAATGAAAAACTGTTTTTT